These 11 T cell receptor beta chains were sequenced from one sample in a study of blood T cells in healthy people across ages. Using a J-beta primer mix together with a sample-barcoded 5' primer, a second PCR was run for roughly 6 to 12 cycles. TCRdb reanalysed the 5' RACE reads using MiXCR and keeps one entry per CDR3 protein. The table includes around 1.5 million distinct CDR3 sequences, about 35% detected once. Sequenced material: blood. These receptors were taken from a woman aged 25 to 39 in good health.

This clonotype was seen ten or more times. This chain joins TRBV12-3 or TRBV12-4 and TRBJ2-6; the D gene is possibly TRBD2 (6 bases). The ends were cut back, 3 bases at V and 0 bases at J, with 18 bases in the middle. The CDR3 covers 19 residues. This chain's CDR3 is CASSFPSGGFSSGANVLTF. The CDR3, as DNA: TGTGCCAGCAGTTTCCCGTCCGGGGGATTCAGCTCTGGGGCCAACGTCCTGACTTTC.

There are a few counts of this clonotype. This sequence joins TRBV24-1 and TRBJ2-3, with a possible D match to TRBD2 (6 bases). The V gene lost 5 bases and the J gene lost 1 base, with 6 bases spanning the gap. The CDR3 has 13 amino acids. CDR1 KGHDR and CDR2 SFDVKD come from the germline V gene. The chain's CDR3 is CATSGGGTDTQYF. CDR3 sequence (DNA): TGTGCCACCAGTGGCGGGGGCACAGATACGCAGTATTTT.

The chain links TRBV6-2 or TRBV6-3 to TRBJ2-5; D may be TRBD1 (6 bases). The CDR3 is 14 amino acids. Germline-derived CDR1 and CDR2 are MNHEY and SVGEGT. With 5 bases removed from V and 2 bases from J, the gap between germline ends came to 12 bases. CDR3 region: CASSDYRVQETQYF. The CDR3 DNA sequence: TGTGCCAGCAGTGATTACAGGGTACAAGAGACCCAGTACTTC.

The V call is TRBV7-2, the J call TRBJ1-5, with D perhaps matching TRBD1 (5 bases). In germline, CDR1 is SGHTA, CDR2 FQGNSA. The CDR3 sequence is 14 residues long. V lost 5 bases, J lost 5 bases, and 13 bases lay in between. This CDR3 reads CASSLLQGYQPQHF. CDR3 in DNA: TGTGCCAGCAGCCTCCTCCAGGGTTATCAGCCCCAGCATTTT. The complete variable domain, with remaining parts taken from reference TRBV7-2 and TRBJ1-5, reads GAGVSQSPSNKVTEKGKDVELRCDPISGHTALYWYRQSLGQGLEFLIYFQGNSAPDKSGLPSDRFSAERTGGSVSTLTIQRTQQEDSAVYLCASSLLQGYQPQHFGDGTRLSIL.

DNA of the CDR3: TGTGCCAGCGAGGGTGTCCCTGGAAACACCATATATTTT. Residues: CASEGVPGNTIYF. The chain links TRBV6-6 to TRBJ1-3; no definite D call. Trimming took off 8 bases at V and 2 bases at J, with 10 bases between the two ends. CDR1 and CDR2 (germline): MNHNY, SVGAGI (reference sequence). The CDR3 is 13 amino acids.

This clonotype was picked up a small number of times. The chain combines TRBV4-2 with TRBJ1-1; a weak D match, TRBD1 (6 bases). The CDR3 covers 16 residues. CDR1 and CDR2 from the germline V gene are LGHNA and YNFKEQ. The ends were cut back, 1 base at V and 1 base at J, with 13 bases in the middle. DNA for the CDR3: TGTGCCAGCAGCCAAGCAGACAGGTTATCGAACACTGAAGCTTTCTTT. Protein sequence: CASSQADRLSNTEAFF.

A few counts support this clonotype. The chain joins TRBV20-1 to TRBJ2-3; a possible D gene is TRBD2 (7 bases). The germline CDR1 and CDR2 sequences are DFQATT and SNEGSKA (reference sequence). CDR3 length equals 16 residues. Trimming shortened V by 6 bases and J by 2 bases, and 21 bases separated the two germline ends. The CDR3 region is CSATLNAGGATDTQYF. For the CDR3, the DNA is TGCAGTGCCACTCTTAATGCTGGGGGGGCCACAGATACGCAGTATTTT.

This clonotype has a single count. The chain couples TRBV30 to TRBJ1-4; D is unclear. CDR3 length: 12 amino acids. CDR1 GTSNPN and CDR2 SVGIG come from the germline V gene (reference sequence). This CDR3 is CAYEGRNEKLFF. DNA for the CDR3: TGTGCATATGAGGGCCGCAATGAAAAACTGTTTTTT.

This rearrangement joins TRBV27 to TRBJ2-3; 10 bases align to TRBD2. The CDR3 runs 17 residues. Germline V lookup: CDR1 MNHEY, CDR2 SMNVEV (reference sequence). Unmatched junction bases numbered 9, after V lost 6 bases and J lost 0 bases. The CDR3 nucleotides are TGTGCCAGCAGCCCAGAAGCGGGGGGGGTTAGCACAGATACGCAGTATTTT. Translated: CASSPEAGGVSTDTQYF.

Concerning this clonotype itself: A much more abundant neighbour one base away suggests this may be a read error. The genes are TRBV20-1 and TRBJ2-7; no definite D call. Per the germline V gene, CDR1 is DFQATT and CDR2 is SNEGSKA (reference sequence). The CDR3 has 13 residues. The V and J ends lost 3 bases and 0 bases respectively, with 9 bases between them. In DNA, the CDR3 is TGCAGTGCTAGGGACGGTGGCTCCTACGAGCAGTACTTC. Amino acids: CSARDGGSYEQYF.

The chain joins TRBV30 to TRBJ2-2, with TRBD2 matching 7 bases. This CDR3 spans 12 amino acids. Germline V CDR1 and CDR2: GTSNPN, SVGIG (reference sequence). V shed 3 bases, J shed 7 bases, and the junction held 2 bases outside the gene matches. The CDR3 nucleotides read TGTGCCTGGAGGCGGGAGATCGGGGAGCTGTTTTTT. Residues: CAWRREIGELFF.